This T cell receptor beta chain came from a study of immune cell composition in non-small cell lung cancer. Regarding the study as a whole: Tumour TCR-beta clonality was not significantly tied to smoking pack-years. Top 10 clone scores and clonality were higher in squamous than adenocarcinoma. Clones >0.5% enriched in tumour were rarer in adenocarcinoma (roughly 35%) than squamous (roughly 80%).

In the case of this clone: Its antigen is still unknown.

Template was genomic DNA from frozen, unsorted single-cell suspensions. Sequencing used immunoSEQ multiplex PCR; TCRdb keeps in-frame clones, though not all of them. The table records about 7,500 clones, about 72% of them present only once. V lost 6 bases, J lost 1 base, and 14 bases lay in between. Germline V CDR1 and CDR2: SNHLY, FYNNEI. There are 15 residues in the CDR3. The specimen was lung tumor tissue. This TCR was sampled from a human donor with non-small cell lung cancer. The chain couples TRBV2 to TRBJ2-3; weak D call: TRBD2 (5 bases). The DNA of the CDR3 is TGTGCCAGCAGAGCCGGCGAACTAGGCACAGATACGCAGTATTTT. This sequence encodes CASRAGELGTDTQYF.